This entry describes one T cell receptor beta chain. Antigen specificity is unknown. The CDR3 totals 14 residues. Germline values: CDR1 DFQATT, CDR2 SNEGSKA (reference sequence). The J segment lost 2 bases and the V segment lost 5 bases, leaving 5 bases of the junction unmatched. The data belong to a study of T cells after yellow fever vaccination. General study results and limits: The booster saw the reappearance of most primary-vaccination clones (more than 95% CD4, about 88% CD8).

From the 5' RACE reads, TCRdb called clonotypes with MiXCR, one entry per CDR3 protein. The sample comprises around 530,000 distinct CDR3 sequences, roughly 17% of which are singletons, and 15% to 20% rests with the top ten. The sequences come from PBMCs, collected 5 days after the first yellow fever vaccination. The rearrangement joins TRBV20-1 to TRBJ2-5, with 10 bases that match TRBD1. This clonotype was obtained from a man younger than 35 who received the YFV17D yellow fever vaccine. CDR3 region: CSARQGAAQETQYF. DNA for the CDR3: TGCAGTGCTCGACAGGGGGCGGCTCAAGAGACCCAGTACTTC.